This T cell receptor beta chain comes out of a study of blood T cells in healthy people across ages. CDR1 and CDR2 (germline): SGHTA, FQGNSA. The CDR3 spans 15 residues. Between the trimmed V and J ends, which lost 4 bases and 7 bases, there was a span of 20 bases. Primed by a sample-barcoded 5' primer and a J-beta primer mix, a second PCR proceeded for 7 to 11 cycles. A single record per CDR3 protein comes from TCRdb applying MiXCR to the 5' RACE reads. The sample consists of 700,000 to 950,000 distinct CDR3 sequences, roughly 64% of them appearing once. This TCR came from a young man in good health. The J gene is TRBJ2-7, the V gene TRBV7-2; D possibly corresponds to TRBD1 (6 bases). Sequencing was performed on blood. DNA for the CDR3: TGTGCCAGCAGCTCGGGACATAGCTCCTACAATGAGCAGTACTTC. Its translation: CASSSGHSSYNEQYF.